The 10 T cell receptor beta chains reported below all come from one sample, sequenced in a study of blood T cell repertoires in COVID-19. This table comes from immunoSEQ multiplex PCR, and its TCRdb copy is limited to in-frame clones, with some not included. The sample consists of around 330,000 clones, around 89% of them appearing once. Sequencing used peripheral blood. The receptors stem from a woman in her thirties with COVID-19, enrolled during active disease.

This chain uses TRBV18 with TRBJ2-5, with D possibly being TRBD1 (6 bases). CDR3 length equals 13 residues. Trimming removed 5 bases from V and 4 bases from J, with 11 bases in between. Germline CDR1 reads KGHSH; CDR2 reads LQKENI. CDR3 protein: CASSFTGSETQYF. The CDR3, as DNA: TGTGCCAGCTCATTTACAGGGTCAGAGACCCAGTACTTC.

This chain connects TRBV9 to TRBJ1-2; D not certain. This CDR3 is 16 amino acids long. Germline V gives CDR1 SGDLS, CDR2 YYNGEE. Deletions cut 3 bases from V and 0 bases from J, with 15 bases between. In DNA, the CDR3 is TGTGCCAGCAGCGCCCAACCTAGGTTGACTAACTATGGCTACACCTTC. Amino acids: CASSAQPRLTNYGYTF.

The chain joins TRBV6-4 to TRBJ1-1; D ambiguous. The CDR3 runs 13 residues. Looked up from germline, CDR1 is MRHNA and CDR2 is SNTAGT. V was clipped by 8 bases and J by 0 bases, with 10 bases between them. The CDR3 reads CASPRVMNTEAFF. The CDR3 nucleotides read TGTGCCAGCCCACGGGTCATGAACACTGAAGCTTTCTTT.

This chain connects TRBV14 to TRBJ1-6; no clear D gene. The CDR3 contains 14 residues. V dropped 0 bases and J dropped 9 bases, with 9 bases sitting between them. Looked up from germline, CDR1 is SGHDN and CDR2 is FVKESK. The CDR3 DNA reads TGTGCCAGCAGCCAAGAGGGCATAGGTTCACCCCTCCACTTT. This codes for CASSQEGIGSPLHF.

The CDR3 reads CASSRGENTEAFF. In DNA form, the CDR3 reads TGTGCCAGCAGCCGCGGGGAGAACACTGAAGCTTTCTTT. The chain recombines TRBV7-2 with TRBJ1-1; D unclear. This CDR3 has 13 amino acids. Between the trimmed V and J ends, which lost 5 bases and 1 base, there was a span of 8 bases. Germline V gives CDR1 SGHTA, CDR2 FQGNSA.

This chain links TRBV20-1 with TRBJ1-2; 8 bases agree with TRBD1. This CDR3 contains 15 residues. Germline V gene data show CDR1 as DFQATT and CDR2 as SNEGSKA (reference sequence). J gave up 4 bases and V 3 bases, and 10 bases lay outside the gene matches. CDR3 loop: CSASGTGTGVYGYTF. In DNA, the CDR3 is TGCAGTGCTAGTGGGACCGGGACAGGAGTCTATGGCTACACCTTC.

The V and J genes are TRBV10-3 and TRBJ1-2; no clear D. Deletions cut 0 bases from V and 14 bases from J, with 19 bases between. The CDR3 is 14 amino acids. Germline CDR1 reads ENHRY; CDR2 reads SYGVKD. This chain's CDR3 is CAISESTGRTLVTF. The CDR3 region has the DNA TGTGCCATCAGTGAGTCGACGGGCCGGACTCTAGTGACCTTC.

The chain couples TRBV6-2 or TRBV6-3 to TRBJ1-1; TRBD1 matches 8 bases. Germline V gene data show CDR1 as MNHEY and CDR2 as SVGEGT. The V and J ends lost 6 bases and 8 bases, in that order; junction bases with no gene match: 14. The CDR3 is made up of 15 amino acids. As DNA, the CDR3 is TGTGCCAGCAGATACGGCGTACAGGGGGGGCGAGAAGCTTTCTTT. It is translated as CASRYGVQGGREAFF.

The genes are TRBV7-2 and TRBJ1-1, with 9 bases lining up with TRBD1. CDR1 SGHTA and CDR2 FQGNSA come from the germline V gene. V shed 2 bases and J 4 bases; nucleotides not matched to a gene: 8. The CDR3 runs 16 residues. CDR3 amino acids: CASSLLPAGQGTEAFF. CDR3 coding DNA: TGTGCCAGCAGCTTACTCCCGGCGGGACAGGGCACTGAAGCTTTCTTT. The variable domain in full, with the rest retrieved from reference TRBV7-2 and TRBJ1-1, is GAGVSQSPSNKVTEKGKDVELRCDPISGHTALYWYRQSLGQGLEFLIYFQGNSAPDKSGLPSDRFSAERTGGSVSTLTIQRTQQEDSAVYLCASSLLPAGQGTEAFFGQGTRLTVV.

The V call is TRBV13, the J call TRBJ2-3; no clear D. This CDR3 has 12 amino acids. Germline CDR1 is PRHDT and CDR2 is FYEKMQ (reference sequence). V was trimmed by 6 bases and J by 3 bases, leaving 7 bases between them. The CDR3 DNA reads TGTGCCAGCAGTTTATCAACAGATACGCAGTATTTT. Protein product: CASSLSTDTQYF.